This TCR beta chain was found in a study of molecular identifiers for immune sequencing clone quantification. The germline V gene has CDR1 SGHNT and CDR2 YENEEA. V dropped 1 base and J dropped 9 bases, with 9 bases sitting between them. CDR3 length: 13 amino acids. Libraries used about 20,000 to 1,100,000 sorted naive CD8 T cells and 10%, 30% or 50% RNA input. TCRdb redid the calling of the PCR reads with MiXCR, one entry per CDR3 protein. In the table there are 490,000 or so distinct CDR3 sequences, about 26% of which are singletons. The chain uses TRBV11-3 and TRBJ2-2; D unresolved. Sequencing used naive CD8+ T cells from blood, with Jurkat cell RNA spiked in. Sample subset: FACS-sorted CD8+CD4-CCR7+CD45RA+ naive T cells. This clonotype was obtained from a human donor in good health. Some libraries in this study had Jurkat cell RNA spiked in. The CDR3 DNA reads as TGTGCCAGCAGCTTAGCTGGTACTTGGGAGCTGTTTTTT. Encoded protein: CASSLAGTWELFF.